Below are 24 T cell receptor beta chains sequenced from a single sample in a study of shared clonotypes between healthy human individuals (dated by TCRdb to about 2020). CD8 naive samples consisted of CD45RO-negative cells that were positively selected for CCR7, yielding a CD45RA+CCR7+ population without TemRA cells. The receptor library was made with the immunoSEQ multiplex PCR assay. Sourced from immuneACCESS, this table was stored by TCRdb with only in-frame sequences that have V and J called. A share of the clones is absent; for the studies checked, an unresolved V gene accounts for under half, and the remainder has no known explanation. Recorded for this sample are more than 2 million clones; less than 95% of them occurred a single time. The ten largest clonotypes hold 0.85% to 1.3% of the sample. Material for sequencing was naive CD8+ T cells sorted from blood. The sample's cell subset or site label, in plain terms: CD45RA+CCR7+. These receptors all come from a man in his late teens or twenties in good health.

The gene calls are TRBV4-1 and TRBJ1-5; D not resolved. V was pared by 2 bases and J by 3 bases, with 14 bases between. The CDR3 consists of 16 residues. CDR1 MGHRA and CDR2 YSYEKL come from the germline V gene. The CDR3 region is CASSQFSELDNQPQHF. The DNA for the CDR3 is TGCGCCAGCAGCCAATTTTCAGAGTTGGACAATCAGCCCCAGCATTTT.

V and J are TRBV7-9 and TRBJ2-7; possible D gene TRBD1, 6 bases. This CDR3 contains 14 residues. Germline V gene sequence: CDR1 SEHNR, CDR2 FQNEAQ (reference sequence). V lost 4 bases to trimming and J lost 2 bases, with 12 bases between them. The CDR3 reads CASSSRTVPYEQYF. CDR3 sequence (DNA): TGTGCCAGCAGCTCCCGGACAGTTCCCTACGAGCAGTACTTC. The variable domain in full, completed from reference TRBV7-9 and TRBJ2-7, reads DTGVSQNPRHKITKRGQNVTFRCDPISEHNRLYWYRQTLGQGPEFLTYFQNEAQLEKSRLLSDRFSAERPKGSFSTLEIQRTEQGDSAMYLCASSSRTVPYEQYFGPGTRLTVT.

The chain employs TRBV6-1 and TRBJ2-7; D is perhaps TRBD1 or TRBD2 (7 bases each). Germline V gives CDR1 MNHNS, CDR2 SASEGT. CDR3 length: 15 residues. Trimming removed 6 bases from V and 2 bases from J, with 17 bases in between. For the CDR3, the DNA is TGTGCCAGCAGCCAGGGGGGGACAAAGCCCTACGAGCAGTACTTC. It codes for CASSQGGTKPYEQYF.

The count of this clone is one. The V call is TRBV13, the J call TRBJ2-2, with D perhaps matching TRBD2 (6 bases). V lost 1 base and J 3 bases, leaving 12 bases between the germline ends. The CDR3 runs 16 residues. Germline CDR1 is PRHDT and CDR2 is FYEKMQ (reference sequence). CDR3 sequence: CASSLVSGVDTGELFF. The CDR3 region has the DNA TGTGCCAGCAGCTTAGTGTCGGGGGTGGACACCGGGGAGCTGTTTTTT.

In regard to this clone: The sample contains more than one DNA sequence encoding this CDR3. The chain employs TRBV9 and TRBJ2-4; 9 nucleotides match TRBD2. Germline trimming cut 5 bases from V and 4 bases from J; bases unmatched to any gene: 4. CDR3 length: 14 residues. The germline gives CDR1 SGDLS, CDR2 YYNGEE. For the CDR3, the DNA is TGTGCCAGCAGTCCGGGACTAGCTAAAAACATTCAGTACTTC. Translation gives CASSPGLAKNIQYF.

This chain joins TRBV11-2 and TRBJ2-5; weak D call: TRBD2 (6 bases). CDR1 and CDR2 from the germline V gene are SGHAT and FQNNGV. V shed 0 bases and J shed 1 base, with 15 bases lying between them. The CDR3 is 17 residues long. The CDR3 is CASSLDLGGLFQETQYF. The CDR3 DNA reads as TGTGCCAGCAGCTTAGATTTGGGGGGACTCTTCCAAGAGACCCAGTACTTC.

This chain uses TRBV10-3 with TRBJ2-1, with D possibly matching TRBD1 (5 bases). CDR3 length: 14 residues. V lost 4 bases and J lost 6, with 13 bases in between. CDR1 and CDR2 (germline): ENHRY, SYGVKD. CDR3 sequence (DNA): TGTGCCATCAGTGTAATAACCACAGGCAATGAGCAGTTCTTC. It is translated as CAISVITTGNEQFF.

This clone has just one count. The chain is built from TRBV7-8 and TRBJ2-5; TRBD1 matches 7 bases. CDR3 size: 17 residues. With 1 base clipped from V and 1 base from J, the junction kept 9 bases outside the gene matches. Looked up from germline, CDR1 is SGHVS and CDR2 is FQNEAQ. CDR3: CASSLEGQWAVQETQYF. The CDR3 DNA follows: TGTGCCAGCAGCTTAGAGGGACAGTGGGCAGTCCAAGAGACCCAGTACTTC.

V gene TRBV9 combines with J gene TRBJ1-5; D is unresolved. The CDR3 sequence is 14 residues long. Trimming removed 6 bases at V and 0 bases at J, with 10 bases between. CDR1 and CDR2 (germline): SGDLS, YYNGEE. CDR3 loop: CASTGGDSNQPQHF. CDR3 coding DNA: TGTGCCAGCACCGGCGGAGATAGCAATCAGCCCCAGCATTTT. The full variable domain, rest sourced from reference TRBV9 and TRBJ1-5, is DSGVTQTPKHLITATGQRVTLRCSPRSGDLSVYWYQQSLDQGLQFLIQYYNGEERAKGNILERFSAQQFPDLHSELNLSSLELGDSALYFCASTGGDSNQPQHFGDGTRLSIL.

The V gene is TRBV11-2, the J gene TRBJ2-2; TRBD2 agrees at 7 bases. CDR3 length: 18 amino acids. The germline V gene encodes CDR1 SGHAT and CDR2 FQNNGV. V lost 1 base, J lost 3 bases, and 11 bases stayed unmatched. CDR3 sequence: CASSLVRGDSGYTGELFF. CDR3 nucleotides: TGTGCCAGCAGCTTAGTAAGGGGCGATAGCGGGTACACCGGGGAGCTGTTTTTT.

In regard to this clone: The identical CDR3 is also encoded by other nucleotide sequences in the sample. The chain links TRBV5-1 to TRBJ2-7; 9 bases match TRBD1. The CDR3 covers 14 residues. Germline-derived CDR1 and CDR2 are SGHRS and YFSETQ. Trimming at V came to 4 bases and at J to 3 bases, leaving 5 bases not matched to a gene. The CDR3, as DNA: TGCGCCAGCAGCCCGGACAGGGGTCTCTACGAGCAGTACTTC. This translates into CASSPDRGLYEQYF.

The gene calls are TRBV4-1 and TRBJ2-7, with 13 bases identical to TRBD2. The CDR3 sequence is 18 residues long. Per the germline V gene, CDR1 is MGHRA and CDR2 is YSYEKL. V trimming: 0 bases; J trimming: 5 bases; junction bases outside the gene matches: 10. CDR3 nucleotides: TGCGCCAGCAGCCAAGAAGTGACTAGCGGGGGGCATTGGGACGAGCAGTACTTC. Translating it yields CASSQEVTSGGHWDEQYF.

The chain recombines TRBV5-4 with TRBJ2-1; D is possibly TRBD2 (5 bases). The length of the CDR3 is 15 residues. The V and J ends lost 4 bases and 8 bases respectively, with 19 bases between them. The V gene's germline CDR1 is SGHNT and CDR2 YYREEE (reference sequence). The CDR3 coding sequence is TGTGCCAGCAGCCCCGGGGTCGGGATAGTTGATGAGCAGTTCTTC. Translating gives CASSPGVGIVDEQFF.

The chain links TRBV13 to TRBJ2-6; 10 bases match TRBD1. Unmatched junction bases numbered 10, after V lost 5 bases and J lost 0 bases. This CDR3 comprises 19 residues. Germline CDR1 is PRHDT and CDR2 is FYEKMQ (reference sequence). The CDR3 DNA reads TGTGCCAGCAGCGCCTGGACAGGGGGGATTAGCTCTGGGGCCAACGTCCTGACTTTC. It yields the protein CASSAWTGGISSGANVLTF.

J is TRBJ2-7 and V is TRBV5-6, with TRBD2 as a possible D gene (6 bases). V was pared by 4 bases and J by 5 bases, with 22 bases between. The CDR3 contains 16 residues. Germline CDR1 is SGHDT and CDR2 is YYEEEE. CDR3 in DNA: TGTGCCAGCAGCCGGGTCCCCGGGAGTGAGAACCACGAGCAGTACTTC. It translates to CASSRVPGSENHEQYF.

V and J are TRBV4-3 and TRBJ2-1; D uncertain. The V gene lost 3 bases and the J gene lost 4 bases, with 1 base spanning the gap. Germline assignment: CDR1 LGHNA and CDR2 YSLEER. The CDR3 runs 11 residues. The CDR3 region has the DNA TGCGCCAGCAGCCAGTACAATGAGCAGTTCTTC. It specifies CASSQYNEQFF.

The CDR3 region is CASSEYMGGINNEQFF. For the CDR3, the DNA is TGTGCCAGCAGTGAATATATGGGGGGCATAAACAATGAGCAGTTCTTC. The rearrangement uses TRBV2 and TRBJ2-1; D tentatively fits TRBD1 or TRBD2 (6 bases each). V was trimmed by 2 bases and J by 5 bases, leaving 16 bases between them. In germline, CDR1 is SNHLY, CDR2 FYNNEI. There are 16 residues in the CDR3. Full variable domain (outside the CDR3, taken from reference TRBV2 and TRBJ2-1): EPEVTQTPSHQVTQMGQEVILRCVPISNHLYFYWYRQILGQKVEFLVSFYNNEISEKSEIFDDQFSVERPDGSNFTLKIRSTKLEDSAMYFCASSEYMGGINNEQFFGPGTRLTVL.

Here the CDR3 reads CAWSVHWNTEAFF. The CDR3 region has the DNA TGTGCCTGGAGTGTTCACTGGAACACTGAAGCTTTCTTT. The V call is TRBV30, the J call TRBJ1-1; D gene uncertain. Germline-derived CDR1 and CDR2 are GTSNPN and SVGIG (reference sequence). Trimming shortened V by 0 bases and J by 1 base, and 6 bases separated the two germline ends. The CDR3 has 13 residues.

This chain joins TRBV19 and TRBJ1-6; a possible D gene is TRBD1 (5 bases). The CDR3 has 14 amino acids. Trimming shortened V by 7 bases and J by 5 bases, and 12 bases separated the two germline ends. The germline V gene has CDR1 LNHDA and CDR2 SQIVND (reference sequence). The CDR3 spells CASTEGPNNSPLHF. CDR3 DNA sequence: TGTGCCAGTACCGAGGGACCGAATAATTCACCCCTCCACTTT.

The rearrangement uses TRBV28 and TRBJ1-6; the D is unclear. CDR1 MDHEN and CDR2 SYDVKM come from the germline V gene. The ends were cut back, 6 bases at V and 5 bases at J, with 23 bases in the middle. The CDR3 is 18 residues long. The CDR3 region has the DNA TGTGCCAGCAGCCGATTAGGCGAGATCCTGGTGGATAATTCACCCCTCCACTTT. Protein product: CASSRLGEILVDNSPLHF.

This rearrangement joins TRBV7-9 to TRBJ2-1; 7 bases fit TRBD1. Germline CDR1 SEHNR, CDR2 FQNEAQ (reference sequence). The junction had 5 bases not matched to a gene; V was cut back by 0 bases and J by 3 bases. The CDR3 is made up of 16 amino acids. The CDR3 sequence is CASSLAWTGNYNEQFF. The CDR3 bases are TGTGCCAGCAGCTTAGCATGGACAGGCAACTACAATGAGCAGTTCTTC.

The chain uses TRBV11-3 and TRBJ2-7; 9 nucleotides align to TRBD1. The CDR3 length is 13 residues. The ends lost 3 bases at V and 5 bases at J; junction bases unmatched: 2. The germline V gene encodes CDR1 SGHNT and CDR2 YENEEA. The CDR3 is CASSFGQGNEQYF. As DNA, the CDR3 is TGTGCCAGCAGCTTCGGACAGGGGAACGAGCAGTACTTC. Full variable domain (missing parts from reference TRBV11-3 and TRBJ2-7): EAGVVQSPRYKIIEKKQPVAFWCNPISGHNTLYWYLQNLGQGPELLIRYENEEAVDDSQLPKDRFSAERLKGVDSTLKIQPAELGDSAVYLCASSFGQGNEQYFGPGTRLTVT.

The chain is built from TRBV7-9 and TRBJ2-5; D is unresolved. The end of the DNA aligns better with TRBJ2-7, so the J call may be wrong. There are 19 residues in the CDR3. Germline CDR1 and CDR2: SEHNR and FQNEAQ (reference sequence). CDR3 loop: CASSGYRQEARQSSYEQYF. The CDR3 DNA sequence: TGTGCCAGCAGCGGATATCGGCAGGAAGCCCGACAAAGCTCCTACGAGCAGTACTTC.

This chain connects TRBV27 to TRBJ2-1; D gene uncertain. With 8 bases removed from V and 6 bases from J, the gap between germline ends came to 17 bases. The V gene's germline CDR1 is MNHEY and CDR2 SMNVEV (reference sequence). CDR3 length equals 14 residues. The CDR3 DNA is TGTGCCAGCTCGTTAGGGCTACCGGGCAATGAGCAGTTCTTC. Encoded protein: CASSLGLPGNEQFF.